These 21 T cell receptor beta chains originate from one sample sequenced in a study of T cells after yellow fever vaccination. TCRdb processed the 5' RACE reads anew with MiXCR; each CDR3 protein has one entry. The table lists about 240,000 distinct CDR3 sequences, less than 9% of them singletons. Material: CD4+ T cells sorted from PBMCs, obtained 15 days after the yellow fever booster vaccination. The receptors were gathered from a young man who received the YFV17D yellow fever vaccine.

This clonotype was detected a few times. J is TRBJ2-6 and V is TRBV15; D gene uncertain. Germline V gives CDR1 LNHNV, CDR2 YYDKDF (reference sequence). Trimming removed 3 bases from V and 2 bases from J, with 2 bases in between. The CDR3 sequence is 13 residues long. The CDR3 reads CATSSPGANVLTF. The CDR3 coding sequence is TGTGCCACCAGCAGCCCTGGGGCCAACGTCCTGACTTTC.

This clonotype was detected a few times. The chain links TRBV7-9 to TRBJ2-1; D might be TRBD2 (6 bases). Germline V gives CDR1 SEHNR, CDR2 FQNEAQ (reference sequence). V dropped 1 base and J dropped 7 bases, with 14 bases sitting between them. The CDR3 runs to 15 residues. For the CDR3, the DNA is TGTGCCAGCAGCTTAGAGGCAGGAGGGTGGAATGAGCAGTTCTTC. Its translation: CASSLEAGGWNEQFF.

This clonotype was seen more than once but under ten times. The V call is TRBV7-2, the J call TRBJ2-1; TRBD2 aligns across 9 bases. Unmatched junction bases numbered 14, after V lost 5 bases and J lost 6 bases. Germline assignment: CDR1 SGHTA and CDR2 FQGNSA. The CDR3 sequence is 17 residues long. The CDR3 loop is CASSDFSSGRWGNEQFF. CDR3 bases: TGTGCCAGCAGCGACTTTTCGAGCGGGAGGTGGGGCAATGAGCAGTTCTTC.

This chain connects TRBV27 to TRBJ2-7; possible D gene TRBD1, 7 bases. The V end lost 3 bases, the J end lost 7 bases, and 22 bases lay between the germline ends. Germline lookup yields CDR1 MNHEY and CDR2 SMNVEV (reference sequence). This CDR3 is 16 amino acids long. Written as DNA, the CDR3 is TGTGCCAGCAGTTTTGTAGCGGTCAAGGGGGCGAGGGAGCAGTACTTC. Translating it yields CASSFVAVKGAREQYF.

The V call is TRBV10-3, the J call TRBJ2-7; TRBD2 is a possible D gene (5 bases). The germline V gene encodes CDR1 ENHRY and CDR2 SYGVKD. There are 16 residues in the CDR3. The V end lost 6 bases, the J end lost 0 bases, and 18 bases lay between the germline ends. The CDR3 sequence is CAISAGPGKVSYEQYF. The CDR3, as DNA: TGTGCCATCAGCGCCGGACCGGGAAAAGTCTCCTACGAGCAGTACTTC.

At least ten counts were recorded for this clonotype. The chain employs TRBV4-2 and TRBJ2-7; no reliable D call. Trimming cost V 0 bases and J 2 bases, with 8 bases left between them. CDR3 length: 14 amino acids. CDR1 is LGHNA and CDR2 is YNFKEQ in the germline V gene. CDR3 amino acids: CASSQERSTYEQYF. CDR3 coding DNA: TGTGCCAGCAGCCAAGAGCGCAGTACCTACGAGCAGTACTTC.

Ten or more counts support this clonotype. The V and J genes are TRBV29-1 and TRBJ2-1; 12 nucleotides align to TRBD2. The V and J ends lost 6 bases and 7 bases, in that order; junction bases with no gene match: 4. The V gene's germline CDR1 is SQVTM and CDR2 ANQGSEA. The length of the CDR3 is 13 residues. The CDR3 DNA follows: TGCAGCGTGACTAGCGGGAGTGTAAATGAGCAGTTCTTC. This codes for CSVTSGSVNEQFF.

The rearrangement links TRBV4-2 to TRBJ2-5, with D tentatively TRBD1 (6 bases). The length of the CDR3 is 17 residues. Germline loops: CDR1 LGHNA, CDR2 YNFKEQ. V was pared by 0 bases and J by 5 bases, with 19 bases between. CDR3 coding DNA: TGTGCCAGCAGCCAAGACCCCCTCAGGACAGCAGGGGAGACCCAGTACTTC. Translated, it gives CASSQDPLRTAGETQYF.

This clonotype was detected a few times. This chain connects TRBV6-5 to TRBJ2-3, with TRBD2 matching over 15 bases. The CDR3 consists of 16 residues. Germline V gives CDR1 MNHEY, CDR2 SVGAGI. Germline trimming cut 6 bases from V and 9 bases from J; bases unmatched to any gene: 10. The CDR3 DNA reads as TGTGCCAGCAGCTACGGGACTAGCGGGAGGTTGGTCACGCAGTATTTT. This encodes CASSYGTSGRLVTQYF.

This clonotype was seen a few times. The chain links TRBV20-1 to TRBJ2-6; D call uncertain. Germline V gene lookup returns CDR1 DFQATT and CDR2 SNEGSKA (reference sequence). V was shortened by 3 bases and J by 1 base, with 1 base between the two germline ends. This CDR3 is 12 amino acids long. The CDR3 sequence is CSARSGANVLTF. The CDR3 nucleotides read TGCAGTGCTAGGTCTGGGGCCAACGTCCTGACTTTC.

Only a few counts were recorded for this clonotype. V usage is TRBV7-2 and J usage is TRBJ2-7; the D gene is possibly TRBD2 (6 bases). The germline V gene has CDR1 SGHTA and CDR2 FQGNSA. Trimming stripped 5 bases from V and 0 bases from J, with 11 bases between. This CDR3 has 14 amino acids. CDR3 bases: TGTGCCAGCAGCGAGGGACTGCTCTCCTACGAGCAGTACTTC. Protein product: CASSEGLLSYEQYF.

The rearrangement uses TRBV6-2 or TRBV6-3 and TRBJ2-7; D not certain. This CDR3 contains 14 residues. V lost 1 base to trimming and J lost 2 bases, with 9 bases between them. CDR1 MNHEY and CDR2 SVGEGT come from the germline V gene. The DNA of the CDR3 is TGTGCCAGCAGTTACTTCCCCTCTCCCTACGAGCAGTACTTC. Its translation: CASSYFPSPYEQYF.

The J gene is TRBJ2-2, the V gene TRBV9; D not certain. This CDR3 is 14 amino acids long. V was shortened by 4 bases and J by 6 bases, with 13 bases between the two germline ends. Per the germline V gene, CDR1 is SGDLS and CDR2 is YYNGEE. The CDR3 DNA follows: TGTGCCAGCAGCCCCAGGACCCAGGCCGGGGAGCTGTTTTTT. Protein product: CASSPRTQAGELFF.

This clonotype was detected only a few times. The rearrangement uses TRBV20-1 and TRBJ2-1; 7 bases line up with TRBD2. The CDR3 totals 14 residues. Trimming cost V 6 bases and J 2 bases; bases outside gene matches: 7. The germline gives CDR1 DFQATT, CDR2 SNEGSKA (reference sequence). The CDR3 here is CSAGGGETYNEQFF. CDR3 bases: TGCAGTGCCGGTGGGGGGGAGACCTACAATGAGCAGTTCTTC.

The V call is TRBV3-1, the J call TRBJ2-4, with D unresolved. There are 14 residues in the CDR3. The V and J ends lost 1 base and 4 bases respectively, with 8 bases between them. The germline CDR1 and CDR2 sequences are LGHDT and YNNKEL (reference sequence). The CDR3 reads CASSQGALKNIQYF. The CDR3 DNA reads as TGTGCCAGCAGCCAAGGGGCACTGAAAAACATTCAGTACTTC.

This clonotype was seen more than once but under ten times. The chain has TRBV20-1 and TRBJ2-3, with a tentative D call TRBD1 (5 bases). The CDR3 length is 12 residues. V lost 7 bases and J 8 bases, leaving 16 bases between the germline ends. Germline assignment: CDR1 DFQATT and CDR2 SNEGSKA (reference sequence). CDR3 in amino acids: CSEQAIQGTQYF. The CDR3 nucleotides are TGCAGTGAGCAGGCTATTCAGGGTACGCAGTATTTT.

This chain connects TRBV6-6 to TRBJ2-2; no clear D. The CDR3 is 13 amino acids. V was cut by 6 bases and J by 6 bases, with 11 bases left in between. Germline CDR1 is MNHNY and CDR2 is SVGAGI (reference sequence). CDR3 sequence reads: CASSFPRSGELFF. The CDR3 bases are TGTGCCAGCAGCTTCCCTAGGTCCGGGGAGCTGTTTTTT.

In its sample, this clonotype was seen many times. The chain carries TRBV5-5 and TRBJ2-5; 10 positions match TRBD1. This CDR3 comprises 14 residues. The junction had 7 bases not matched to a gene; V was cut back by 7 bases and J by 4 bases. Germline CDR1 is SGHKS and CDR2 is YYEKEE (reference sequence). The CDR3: CASGRQGAGETQYF. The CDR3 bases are TGTGCCAGCGGAAGACAGGGGGCCGGAGAGACCCAGTACTTC. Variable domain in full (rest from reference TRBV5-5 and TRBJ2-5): DAGVTQSPTHLIKTRGQQVTLRCSPISGHKSVSWYQQVLGQGPQFIFQYYEKEERGRGNFPDRFSARQFPNYSSELNVNALLLGDSALYLCASGRQGAGETQYFGPGTRLLVL.

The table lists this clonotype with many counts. The CDR3 is CSGSTGSNTGELFF. The CDR3 DNA follows: TGCAGCGGTTCGACCGGGTCCAACACCGGGGAGCTGTTTTTT. This rearrangement joins TRBV29-1 to TRBJ2-2; D remains ambiguous. Trimming removed 7 bases from V and 2 bases from J, with 14 bases in between. Germline V lookup: CDR1 SQVTM, CDR2 ANQGSEA. CDR3 length: 14 amino acids.

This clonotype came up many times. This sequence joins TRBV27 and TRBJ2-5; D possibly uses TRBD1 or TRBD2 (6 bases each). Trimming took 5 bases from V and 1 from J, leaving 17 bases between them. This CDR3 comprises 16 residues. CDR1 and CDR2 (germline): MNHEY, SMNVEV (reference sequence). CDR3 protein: CASSPGLWGAQETQYF. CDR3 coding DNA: TGTGCCAGCAGTCCAGGGTTATGGGGGGCCCAAGAGACCCAGTACTTC.

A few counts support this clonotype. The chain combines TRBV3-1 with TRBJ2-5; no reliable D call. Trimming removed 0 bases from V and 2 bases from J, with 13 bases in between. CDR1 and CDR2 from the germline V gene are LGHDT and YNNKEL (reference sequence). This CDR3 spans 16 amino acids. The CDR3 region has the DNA TGTGCCAGCAGCCAAGAAAGATTAGGTGGGCAAGAGACCCAGTACTTC. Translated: CASSQERLGGQETQYF.